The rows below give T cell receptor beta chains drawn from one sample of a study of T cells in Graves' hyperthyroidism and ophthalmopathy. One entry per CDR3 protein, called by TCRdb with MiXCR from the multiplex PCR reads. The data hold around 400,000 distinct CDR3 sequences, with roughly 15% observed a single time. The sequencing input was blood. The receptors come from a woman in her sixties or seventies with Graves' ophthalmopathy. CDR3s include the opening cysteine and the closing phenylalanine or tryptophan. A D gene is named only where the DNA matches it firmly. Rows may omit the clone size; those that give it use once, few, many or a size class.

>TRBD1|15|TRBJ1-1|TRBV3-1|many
TGTGCCAGCAGCCCGGCTACAGGGGGTAGTACTGAAGCTTTCTTT
CASSPATGGSTEAFF
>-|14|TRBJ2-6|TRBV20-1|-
TGCAGTGCCCCCGGTCTTTCTGGGGCCAACGTCCTGACTTTC
CSAPGLSGANVLTF
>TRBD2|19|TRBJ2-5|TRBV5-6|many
TGTGCCAGCAGCTTCCTGTGGTCTAGCTCGCGGGAGGGCCAAGAGACCCAGTACTTC
CASSFLWSSSREGQETQYF
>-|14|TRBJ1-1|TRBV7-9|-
TGTGCCAGCAGCTTAGGTTGGCAGAACACTGAAGCTTTCTTT
CASSLGWQNTEAFF
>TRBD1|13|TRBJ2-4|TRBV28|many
TGTGCCAGCAGCCGAGGGACAGAGGACATTCAGTACTTC
CASSRGTEDIQYF
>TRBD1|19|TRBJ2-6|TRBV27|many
TGTGCCAGCAGTTATTTCGGGACAGGGGTACGGTCTGGGGCCAACGTCCTGACTTTC
CASSYFGTGVRSGANVLTF
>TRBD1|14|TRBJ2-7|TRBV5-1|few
TGCGCCAGCAGCGTCCGACAGGGGCCAGGCGAGCAGTACTTC
CASSVRQGPGEQYF
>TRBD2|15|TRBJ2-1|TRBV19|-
TGTGCCAGTACGTTGGGCGGGAGCGGATACAATGAGCAGTTCTTC
CASTLGGSGYNEQFF
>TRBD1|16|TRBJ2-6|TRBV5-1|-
TGCGCCAGCAGCTTCAGGGGGATCTCTGGGGCCAACGTCCTGACTTTC
CASSFRGISGANVLTF
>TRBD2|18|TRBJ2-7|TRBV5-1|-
TGCGCCAGCAGCTTGTCTCCTCTAGCGGGAGGCCGCTCCTACGAGCAGTACTTC
CASSLSPLAGGRSYEQYF
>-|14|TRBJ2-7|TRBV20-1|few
TGCAGTGCTAGAGGTCTAGCTCGTTCCTACGAGCAGTACTTC
CSARGLARSYEQYF
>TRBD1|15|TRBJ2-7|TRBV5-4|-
TGTGCCAGCAGCTTGCGCAGGGGGCGAACCTACGAGCAGTACTTC
CASSLRRGRTYEQYF
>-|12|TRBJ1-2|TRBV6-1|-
TGTGCCAGCAGTGTAGGGGCCAGTGGCTACACCTTC
CASSVGASGYTF
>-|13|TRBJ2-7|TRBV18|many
TGTGCCAGCTCTTCGGACAGAGTCTACGAGCAGTACTTC
CASSSDRVYEQYF
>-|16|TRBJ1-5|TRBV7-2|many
TGTGCCAGCAGCTTAAATGGTAGGGGGGCTGGTCAGCCCCAGCATTTT
CASSLNGRGAGQPQHF
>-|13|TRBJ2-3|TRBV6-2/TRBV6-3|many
TGTGCCAGCCGTTGGCTCGAGGAGGATACGCAGTATTTT
CASRWLEEDTQYF
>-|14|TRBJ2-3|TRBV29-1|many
TGCAGCGTTGAAGAGGGGAGGTCCACAGATACGCAGTATTTT
CSVEEGRSTDTQYF
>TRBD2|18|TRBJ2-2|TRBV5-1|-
TGCGCCAGCAGCTTGAAGACTAGCGGGCCTCGTGGCACCGGGGAGCTGTTTTTT
CASSLKTSGPRGTGELFF
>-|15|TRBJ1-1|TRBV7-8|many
TGTGCCAGCAGCCCGCTGGACAACCCGGGCACTGAAGCTTTCTTT
CASSPLDNPGTEAFF
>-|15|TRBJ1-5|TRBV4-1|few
TGCGCCAGCAGCCAAGGTGGAGGCGGGAGGTGGCCCCAGCATTTT
CASSQGGGGRWPQHF
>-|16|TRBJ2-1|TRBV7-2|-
TGTGCCAGCAGCCGGAGCACGAGGACCGGAGGGAATGAGCAGTTCTTC
CASSRSTRTGGNEQFF
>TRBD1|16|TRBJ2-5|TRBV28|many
TGTGCCAGCAGCACCACAGGGGGCGGAATTAGAGAGACCCAGTACTTC
CASSTTGGGIRETQYF